The 5 T cell receptor beta chains in this list originate from one sample, sequenced in a study of beta chain features in type 1 diabetes. Points from the study as a whole: Across all four CD4+ subsets, people with type 1 diabetes showed modestly shorter TCRB CDR3s.

Of the isolated RNA, all was reverse transcribed, and so the sequenced material was expressed TCRB transcripts. The table came from immunoSEQ multiplex PCR; TCRdb's copy has only in-frame clones and leaves some out. The sample contains 500,000 to 650,000 clones, over 10% of which appear only once. For these receptors, no antigen is known. Sequencing input: naive CD4+ T cells from blood. Source of these receptors: a man aged 25 to 45 with type 1 diabetes.

This clone was seen only a few times. The chain employs TRBV2 and TRBJ2-7; maybe TRBD1 (6 bases). The V end lost 2 bases, the J end lost 0 bases, and 8 bases lay between the germline ends. Per the germline V gene, CDR1 is SNHLY and CDR2 is FYNNEI. The CDR3 extends over 14 amino acids. The CDR3: CASSESTGSYEQYF. Here the CDR3 DNA reads TGTGCCAGCAGTGAATCGACAGGCTCCTACGAGCAGTACTTC.

CDR3 DNA sequence: TGCGCCAGCAGTCTTCAGTCCGGTACGAATGAAAAACTGTTTTTT. Protein product: CASSLQSGTNEKLFF. The gene calls are TRBV5-1 and TRBJ1-4, with D uncertain. This CDR3 has 15 residues. The V end was cut by 5 bases, the J end by 5 bases, with 16 bases between. Germline loops: CDR1 SGHRS, CDR2 YFSETQ.

A few counts support this clone. The same CDR3 is also encoded by other DNA sequences in this sample. The V call is TRBV7-2, the J call TRBJ1-5; TRBD1 might be the D (6 bases). Germline loops: CDR1 SGHTA, CDR2 FQGNSA. The CDR3 is 16 residues long. Trimming shortened V by 1 base and J by 2 bases, and 12 bases separated the two germline ends. In nucleotides, the CDR3 is TGTGCCAGCAGCTTAGAAGGGGCAGGGGGCAATCAGCCCCAGCATTTT. Its protein product is CASSLEGAGGNQPQHF.

The chain has TRBV25-1 and TRBJ1-2; unclear D gene. Deletions cut 2 bases from V and 9 bases from J, with 16 bases between. The CDR3 has 14 amino acids. Per the germline V gene, CDR1 is MGHDK and CDR2 is SYGVNS. The CDR3 is CASSEKKDGFRYTF. The CDR3, as DNA: TGTGCCAGCAGTGAAAAAAAAGACGGCTTTCGCTACACCTTC.

This chain links TRBV27 with TRBJ2-1; 7 nucleotides align to TRBD2. V lost 5 bases and J lost 12; bases outside the gene matches: 7. The CDR3 is made up of 12 amino acids. Germline V lookup: CDR1 MNHEY, CDR2 SMNVEV (reference sequence). The CDR3 region has the DNA TGTGCCAGCAGTCGGGGGGAACATATGCAGTTCTTC. It specifies CASSRGEHMQFF.